This T cell receptor (beta chain) was recovered during a study of human T cells and chemical hapten exposure. Study-wide context: Investigators sensitized about 2 cm by about 2 cm of upper inner arm skin with 2% DPC.

The V end lost 2 bases, the J end lost 10 bases, and 15 bases lay between the germline ends. The germline gives CDR1 ENHRY, CDR2 SYGVKD. CDR3 size: 14 residues. In its sample, this clonotype was seen many times. Time point described: pre-sensitization, week 0. Treatment reported: therapeutic diphenylcyclopropenone sensitization with weekly scalp DPC. As handled by the study authors: Per-sample TCR counts ranged from roughly 23,224 to 750,000, median approximately 98,000. Each CDR3 protein is one row after TCRdb ran MiXCR on the RACE reads. What appears here as the V and J calls and clone size reflects TCRdb's work, not the paper's. The profile shows about 350,000 distinct CDR3 sequences, around 5% of them singletons.

V usage is TRBV10-3 and J usage is TRBJ2-1, with D perhaps TRBD2 (7 bases). The input for sequencing was whole blood, taken in connection with sensitization to the hapten diphenylcyclopropenone (DPC). The receptor comes from a woman aged 18 to 35 with alopecia areata. Some clones in this sample may be carry-over from other donors' samples. The CDR3 sequence is CAISEGGGPAEQFF. CDR3 bases: TGTGCCATCAGTGAGGGGGGGGGCCCAGCCGAGCAGTTCTTC.